These 14 T cell receptor beta chains were sequenced from one sample in a study of beta chain features in type 1 diabetes. The sequenced template was cDNA made from the entire isolated RNA. Generated by immunoSEQ multiplex PCR, the TCRdb table keeps only in-frame clones and is missing some. The repertoire has around 400,000 clones, over 9.5% of them found once; the top ten carry 0.017%. What was sequenced was naive CD4+ T cells from blood. The receptors were sampled from a man younger than 35 in good health.

The chain uses TRBV5-6 and TRBJ1-2; tentatively, D is TRBD1 (6 bases). From germline, CDR1 is SGHDT and CDR2 YYEEEE. Trimming left V 1 base short and J 1 base short, with 11 bases between. The CDR3 length is 15 residues. The CDR3 DNA reads as TGTGCCAGCAGCTTGTCCAGGACAGTTAACTATGGCTACACCTTC. Translating gives CASSLSRTVNYGYTF. The full variable domain, completed using reference TRBV5-6 and TRBJ1-2, is DAGVTQSPTHLIKTRGQQVTLRCSPKSGHDTVSWYQQALGQGPQFIFQYYEEEERQRGNFPDRFSGHQFPNYSSELNVNALLLGDSALYLCASSLSRTVNYGYTFGSGTRLTVV.

This clone was counted a few times. V and J are TRBV10-3 and TRBJ1-1; TRBD1 aligns across 9 bases. With 5 bases clipped from V and 8 bases from J, the junction kept 3 bases outside the gene matches. The germline CDR1 and CDR2 sequences are ENHRY and SYGVKD. CDR3 length: 12 amino acids. CDR3 sequence reads: CAISLGQGEAFF. The CDR3 bases are TGTGCCATCAGTCTCGGACAGGGGGAAGCTTTCTTT.

This chain connects TRBV9 to TRBJ2-7; unclear D gene. This CDR3 region has 15 residues. Germline V gives CDR1 SGDLS, CDR2 YYNGEE. V lost 0 bases and J 2 bases, leaving 12 bases between the germline ends. The CDR3 bases are TGTGCCAGCAGCGTAGGGGCCCCAGCTACCTACGAGCAGTACTTC. Protein sequence: CASSVGAPATYEQYF.

In its sample, this clone was seen a few times. The chain carries TRBV6-5 and TRBJ1-1, with unresolved D. Between the trimmed V and J ends, which lost 4 bases and 7 bases, there was a span of 13 bases. The CDR3 sequence is 13 residues long. The germline CDR1 and CDR2 sequences are MNHEY and SVGAGI. The DNA for the CDR3 is TGTGCCAGCAGTTTTGGAGGGAAGTATGAAGCTTTCTTT. It specifies CASSFGGKYEAFF.

There are a few counts of this clone. The gene calls are TRBV27 and TRBJ2-1; TRBD1 is a possible D gene (5 bases). V lost 3 bases to trimming and J lost 7 bases, with 16 bases between them. The CDR3 loop spans 15 amino acids. Germline CDR1 is MNHEY and CDR2 is SMNVEV (reference sequence). CDR3 in DNA: TGTGCCAGCAGTTTTGGTCAGGGAAGGATGAATGAGCAGTTCTTC. Its protein product is CASSFGQGRMNEQFF.

The CDR3 spells CASSPSTGEDIQYF. DNA for the CDR3: TGTGCCAGCAGCCCGAGTACAGGGGAGGACATTCAGTACTTC. The J gene is TRBJ2-4, the V gene TRBV7-3; a possible D gene is TRBD1 (7 bases). The CDR3 spans 14 residues. Trimming shortened V by 5 bases and J by 8 bases, and 16 bases separated the two germline ends. The germline V gene has CDR1 SGHTA and CDR2 FQGTGA.

The rearrangement joins TRBV7-2 to TRBJ1-3, with D possibly matching TRBD1 (6 bases). The V gene lost 1 base and the J gene lost 0 bases, with 10 bases spanning the gap. This CDR3 has 16 amino acids. CDR1 and CDR2 from the germline V gene are SGHTA and FQGNSA. The CDR3 region has the DNA TGTGCCAGCAGCTTAGGTTACAGGGTCTCTGGAAACACCATATATTTT. It is translated as CASSLGYRVSGNTIYF.

This clone occurred a few times. This chain connects TRBV7-2 to TRBJ2-1, with D perhaps TRBD2 (6 bases). The CDR3 is made up of 13 amino acids. From germline, CDR1 is SGHTA and CDR2 FQGNSA. V lost 7 bases to trimming and J lost 6 bases, with 13 bases between them. The DNA of the CDR3 is TGTGCCAGCAACGCGGGACCGTCCAATGAGCAGTTCTTC. As protein: CASNAGPSNEQFF.

The CDR3 loop is CAWSNTLRGTEAFF. The CDR3 DNA follows: TGTGCCTGGAGTAATACATTGCGGGGCACTGAAGCTTTCTTT. The chain carries TRBV30 and TRBJ1-1, with D unresolved. CDR3 size: 14 residues. CDR1 and CDR2 (germline): GTSNPN, SVGIG (reference sequence). The V gene lost 2 bases and the J gene lost 4 bases, with 14 bases spanning the gap.

Only a few counts were recorded for this clone. The J gene is TRBJ1-2, the V gene TRBV30, with no clear D. Trimming pared 3 bases from V and 2 bases from J, leaving 4 bases between. The CDR3 extends over 11 amino acids. Germline CDR1 is GTSNPN and CDR2 is SVGIG (reference sequence). The CDR3 protein is CAWSQNYGYTF. The CDR3 DNA follows: TGTGCCTGGAGCCAGAACTATGGCTACACCTTC.

V usage is TRBV29-1 and J usage is TRBJ2-4, with D possibly being TRBD2 (5 bases). Trimming pared 3 bases from V and 0 bases from J, leaving 9 bases between. CDR3 size: 14 residues. CDR1 is SQVTM, CDR2 ANQGSEA, per germline. CDR3 loop: CSVEDGLAKNIQYF. CDR3 coding DNA: TGCAGCGTTGAGGACGGACTAGCCAAAAACATTCAGTACTTC.

In its sample, this clone was seen a few times. The chain employs TRBV5-4 and TRBJ1-2, with 7 bases lining up with TRBD1. The germline CDR1 and CDR2 sequences are SGHNT and YYREEE (reference sequence). Trimming removed 4 bases from V and 7 bases from J; junction bases left unmatched: 4. The CDR3 sequence is 12 residues long. CDR3 sequence: CASSNYRGGYTF. The CDR3 coding sequence is TGTGCCAGCAGCAACTACAGGGGTGGCTACACCTTC.

This clone turned up a few times. The chain combines TRBV6-5 with TRBJ2-1; D is possibly TRBD2 (6 bases). CDR3 length: 15 amino acids. From germline, CDR1 is MNHEY and CDR2 SVGAGI. Trimming cost V 4 bases and J 1 base, with 11 bases left between them. The CDR3 here is CASSSGVESYNEQFF. CDR3 sequence (DNA): TGTGCCAGCAGTTCGGGAGTTGAGTCCTACAATGAGCAGTTCTTC.

CDR3 nucleotides: TGCGCCAGCAGAGAGGGACACTTATTAATCGACAATGAGCAGTTCTTC. Translating it yields CASREGHLLIDNEQFF. V is TRBV23-1 and J is TRBJ2-1; D may be TRBD1 (6 bases). TRBV23-1 has ORF status, its function being uncertain. The germline V and J ends were trimmed by 6 bases and 5 bases, with 20 bases remaining between them. The length of the CDR3 is 16 residues.